The rows below give T cell receptor beta chains drawn from one sample of a study of early T cells in non-severe SARS-CoV-2 infection. TCRdb re-called the 5' RACE reads through MiXCR, storing one row per CDR3 protein. The sample includes approximately 70,000 distinct CDR3 sequences, 12% of them seen just once. The sequenced material came from whole blood. The receptors were gathered from an adult who was a healthcare worker with PCR-confirmed SARS-CoV-2 infection or an uninfected control (not recorded which). CDR3s include the opening cysteine and the closing phenylalanine or tryptophan. A D gene is named only where the DNA matches it firmly. Clone size is stated in some rows and not others, as once, few, many or a class when expanded.

abundance,d_gene,v_gene,j_gene,CDR3aa,CDR3nt
few,TRBD2,TRBV7-3,TRBJ2-5,CASSLTRLAGMETQYF,TGTGCCAGCAGCCTAACCCGACTAGCGGGAATGGAGACCCAGTACTTC
many,NA,TRBV29-1,TRBJ1-1,CSVVSGPLEAFF,TGCAGCGTTGTGTCCGGGCCCCTTGAAGCTTTCTTT
many,NA,TRBV2,TRBJ1-2,CASSVMGLSYGYTF,TGTGCCAGCAGTGTTATGGGACTGTCCTATGGCTACACCTTC
NA,NA,TRBV19,TRBJ2-1,CASSIPGAYNEQFF,TGTGCCAGTAGTATCCCAGGCGCCTACAATGAGCAGTTCTTC
NA,TRBD1,TRBV5-5,TRBJ2-7,CASSVDREGKYF,TGTGCCAGCAGCGTGGACAGGGAAGGCAAGTACTTC
many,NA,TRBV5-1,TRBJ2-2,CASSLDLITNTGELFF,TGCGCCAGCAGCTTGGATCTGATAACGAACACCGGGGAGCTGTTTTTT
many,TRBD2,TRBV29-1,TRBJ2-7,CSVVSGGINEQYF,TGCAGCGTTGTCAGCGGGGGTATAAACGAGCAGTACTTC
many,TRBD2,TRBV7-2,TRBJ2-5,CASYRLAGGEETQYF,TGTGCCAGCTACCGACTAGCGGGAGGGGAAGAGACCCAGTACTTC
NA,NA,TRBV3-1,TRBJ2-7,CASSHISYEQYF,TGTGCCAGCAGCCATATCTCCTACGAGCAGTACTTC
few,NA,TRBV2,TRBJ2-2,CASSFLWDTGELFF,TGTGCCAGCAGTTTCTTGTGGGACACCGGGGAGCTGTTTTTT
many,TRBD1,TRBV4-1,TRBJ1-1,CASSQQRWDRGNTEAFF,TGCGCCAGCAGCCAACAAAGATGGGACAGGGGGAACACTGAAGCTTTCTTT
NA,NA,TRBV29-1,TRBJ2-7,CSVATGPYEQYF,TGCAGCGTTGCAACAGGGCCCTACGAGCAGTACTTC
few,TRBD2,TRBV7-2,TRBJ2-3,CASSLARFRAGGHSDTQYF,TGTGCCAGCAGCTTAGCGCGGTTTAGAGCGGGAGGGCATTCAGATACGCAGTATTTT
few,TRBD2,TRBV6-5,TRBJ2-2,CASSRGGGRATGELFF,TGTGCCAGCAGTAGAGGAGGCGGGAGGGCCACCGGGGAGCTGTTTTTT
many,NA,TRBV6-2/TRBV6-3,TRBJ1-1,CASSYSRGVAFF,TGTGCCAGCAGTTACTCCCGTGGCGTGGCTTTCTTT
NA,TRBD1,TRBV29-1,TRBJ2-7,CSVRTGSQYF,TGCAGCGTCCGGACAGGGAGTCAGTACTTC
many,TRBD2,TRBV29-1,TRBJ2-1,CSVDKVLAGVEQFF,TGCAGCGTTGACAAAGTTCTAGCGGGAGTTGAGCAGTTCTTC
few,NA,TRBV5-4,TRBJ2-3,CASRSTAADTQYF,TGTGCCAGCAGGTCTACTGCCGCGGATACGCAGTATTTT
few,TRBD2,TRBV19,TRBJ2-3,CASSRLAGGEDTQYF,TGTGCCAGTAGTAGGCTAGCGGGGGGTGAAGATACGCAGTATTTT
NA,TRBD1,TRBV7-2,TRBJ2-2,CASSFDRGNGELFF,TGTGCCAGCAGCTTTGACAGGGGGAACGGGGAGCTGTTTTTT
many,NA,TRBV7-2,TRBJ2-7,CASSLAFGGKTYEQYF,TGTGCCAGCAGCTTAGCGTTTGGCGGAAAAACCTACGAGCAGTACTTC
few,NA,TRBV5-1,TRBJ1-2,CASSLGTTGGHGYTF,TGCGCCAGCAGCTTGGGGACTACGGGAGGTCATGGCTACACCTTC
few,TRBD1,TRBV5-1,TRBJ2-5,CASSQGQLKETQYF,TGCGCCAGCAGCCAGGGACAGCTTAAAGAGACCCAGTACTTC
few,NA,TRBV5-1,TRBJ2-7,CASTQGQGSYEQYF,TGCGCCAGCACACAAGGGCAGGGGTCTTACGAGCAGTACTTC
NA,NA,TRBV3-1,TRBJ2-1,CASSQDRGSWNNEQFF,TGTGCCAGCAGCCAAGATAGGGGCAGCTGGAACAATGAGCAGTTCTTC
NA,NA,TRBV2,TRBJ1-4,CASSEPPRREKLFF,TGTGCCAGCAGCGAGCCCCCCCGCCGGGAAAAACTGTTTTTT
few,NA,TRBV20-1,TRBJ2-1,CSAPAPSDEQFF,TGCAGTGCTCCCGCACCTAGTGATGAGCAGTTCTTC
NA,NA,TRBV5-1,TRBJ2-3,CASSFPLDGSNTDTQYF,TGCGCCAGCAGCTTTCCCCTAGACGGATCCAACACAGATACGCAGTATTTT
many,NA,TRBV27,TRBJ1-2,CASSAGVSRIYGYTF,TGTGCCAGCAGTGCGGGGGTATCACGGATCTATGGCTACACCTTC
many,NA,TRBV11-2,TRBJ2-4,CASSLIGIQGSLDGQYF,TGTGCCAGCAGCCTAATCGGTATTCAGGGATCCCTTGACGGTCAGTACTTC
NA,TRBD1,TRBV6-6,TRBJ1-3,CATRERGQGNTIYF,TGTGCCACTCGTGAAAGGGGGCAAGGAAACACCATATATTTT
NA,NA,TRBV6-5,TRBJ1-5,CASRPSRWIGPQHF,TGTGCCAGCAGACCAAGCCGGTGGATCGGGCCCCAGCATTTT
many,NA,TRBV28,TRBJ2-7,CASTLGGRRDEQYF,TGTGCCAGCACCCTCGGGGGTAGACGCGACGAGCAGTACTTC
few,TRBD2,TRBV28,TRBJ2-2,CASSPTSTVVTGELFF,TGTGCCAGCAGCCCGACTAGCACGGTGGTTACCGGGGAGCTGTTTTTT
few,TRBD1,TRBV18,TRBJ1-5,CASSQTGNNQPQHF,TGTGCCAGCTCGCAGACAGGGAATAATCAGCCCCAGCATTTT
many,TRBD1,TRBV5-1,TRBJ2-1,CASSLAGQGRDEQFF,TGCGCCAGCAGCTTGGCGGGACAGGGAAGGGATGAGCAGTTCTTC
NA,TRBD2,TRBV3-1,TRBJ2-7,CASSRAGTMPLYEQYF,TGTGCCAGCAGCCGAGCCGGGACTATGCCTCTCTACGAGCAGTACTTC
once,NA,TRBV6-5,TRBJ2-5,CASSYSDVGSTQYF,TGTGCCAGCAGTTACTCTGATGTCGGTTCCACCCAGTACTTC
many,NA,TRBV6-4,TRBJ1-2,CASMKGLGHARYGYTF,TGTGCCAGCATGAAGGGACTGGGTCATGCCCGGTATGGCTACACCTTC
NA,NA,TRBV11-2,TRBJ2-4,CASSDLPKGAKNIQYF,TGTGCCAGCAGCGATCTCCCGAAAGGGGCCAAAAACATTCAGTACTTC
few,NA,TRBV30,TRBJ1-3,CAWSVRDLSGYTIYF,TGTGCCTGGAGTGTACGGGACCTTTCAGGCTACACCATATATTTT
few,NA,TRBV7-6,TRBJ2-5,CASSDGQKETQYF,TGTGCCAGCAGCGATGGACAGAAAGAGACCCAGTACTTC
few,NA,TRBV6-2/TRBV6-3,TRBJ1-1,CASSYSGRGTEAFF,TGTGCCAGCAGTTACTCCGGCAGGGGCACTGAAGCTTTCTTT
few,NA,TRBV9,TRBJ2-2,CASSVVSGELFF,TGTGCCAGCAGCGTAGTCAGCGGGGAGCTGTTTTTT
many,NA,TRBV12-3/TRBV12-4,TRBJ1-1,CASSSESVDRATEAFF,TGTGCCAGCAGTTCCGAGTCGGTGGACAGAGCCACTGAAGCTTTCTTT
NA,TRBD2,TRBV20-1,TRBJ2-3,CSARLAGDTQYF,TGCAGTGCAAGACTAGCGGGAGATACGCAGTATTTT
many,TRBD2,TRBV6-2/TRBV6-3,TRBJ2-3,CASSIRRASGRRTDTQYF,TGTGCCAGCAGTATCCGTCGGGCTAGCGGGAGGAGAACAGATACGCAGTATTTT
NA,NA,TRBV6-2/TRBV6-3,TRBJ1-2,CASSYGTNYGYTF,TGTGCCAGCAGTTATGGGACCAACTATGGCTACACCTTC
many,TRBD2,TRBV6-6,TRBJ2-5,CASSFSGRPRETQYF,TGTGCCAGCAGTTTTAGCGGGAGGCCGAGAGAGACCCAGTACTTC
NA,TRBD1,TRBV7-8,TRBJ1-6,CASIPDRDNSPLHF,TGTGCCAGCATACCCGACAGGGATAATTCACCCCTCCACTTT
NA,TRBD1,TRBV30,TRBJ2-7,CACRKDRGIYEQYF,TGTGCCTGCCGAAAGGACAGGGGGATCTACGAGCAGTACTTC
many,TRBD1,TRBV9,TRBJ2-2,CASSVDQGANTGELFF,TGTGCCAGCAGCGTAGATCAGGGGGCGAACACCGGGGAGCTGTTTTTT
many,TRBD1,TRBV29-1,TRBJ1-2,CSVARAGGSGYTF,TGCAGCGTTGCCAGGGCAGGGGGCAGTGGCTACACCTTC
NA,NA,TRBV20-1,TRBJ2-7,CSASPSHYEQYF,TGCAGTGCTAGCCCCAGCCACTACGAGCAGTACTTC
NA,NA,TRBV4-1,TRBJ1-2,CASSHAAGSYGYTF,TGCGCCAGCAGCCATGCAGCTGGTTCCTATGGCTACACCTTC